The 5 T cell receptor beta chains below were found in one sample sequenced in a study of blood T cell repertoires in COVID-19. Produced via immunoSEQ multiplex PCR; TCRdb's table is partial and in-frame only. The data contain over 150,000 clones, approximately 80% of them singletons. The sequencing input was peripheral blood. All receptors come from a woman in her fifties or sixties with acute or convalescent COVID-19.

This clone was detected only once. The CDR3 loop reads CASSPPRSRWAYNSPLHF. DNA for the CDR3: TGTGCCAGCAGCCCCCCCCGGAGTCGGTGGGCCTATAATTCACCCCTCCACTTT. The chain links TRBV3-1 (or the pseudogene TRBV3-2) to TRBJ1-6; D not resolved. CDR3 length equals 18 residues. The germline V gene encodes CDR1 LGHDT and CDR2 YNNKEL (reference sequence). Trimming took off 4 bases at V and 2 bases at J, with 18 bases between the two ends.

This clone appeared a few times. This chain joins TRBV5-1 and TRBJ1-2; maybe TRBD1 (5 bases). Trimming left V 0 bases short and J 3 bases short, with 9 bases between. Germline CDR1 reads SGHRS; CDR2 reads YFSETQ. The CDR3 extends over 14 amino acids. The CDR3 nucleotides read TGCGCCAGCAGCTTGGCATGGGGGGACTATGGCTACACCTTC. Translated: CASSLAWGDYGYTF. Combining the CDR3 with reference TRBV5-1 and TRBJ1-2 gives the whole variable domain KAGVTQTPRYLIKTRGQQVTLSCSPISGHRSVSWYQQTPGQGLQFLFEYFSETQRNKGNFPGRFSGRQFSNSRSEMNVSTLELGDSALYLCASSLAWGDYGYTFGSGTRLTVV.

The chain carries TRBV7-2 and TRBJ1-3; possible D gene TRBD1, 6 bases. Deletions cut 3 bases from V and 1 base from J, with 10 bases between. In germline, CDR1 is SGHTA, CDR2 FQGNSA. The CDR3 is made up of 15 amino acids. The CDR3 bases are TGTGCCAGCAGCTTGGTACAGGGATCTGGAAACACCATATATTTT. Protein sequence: CASSLVQGSGNTIYF.

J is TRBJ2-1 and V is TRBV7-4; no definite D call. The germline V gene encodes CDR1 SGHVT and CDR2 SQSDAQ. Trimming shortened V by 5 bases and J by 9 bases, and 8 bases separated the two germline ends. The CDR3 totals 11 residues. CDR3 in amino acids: CASSRQFEQFF. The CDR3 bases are TGTGCCAGCAGCCGTCAGTTTGAGCAGTTCTTC.

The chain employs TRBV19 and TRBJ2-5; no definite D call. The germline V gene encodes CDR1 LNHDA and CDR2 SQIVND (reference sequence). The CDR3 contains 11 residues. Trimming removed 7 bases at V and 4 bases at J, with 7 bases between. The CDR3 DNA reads TGTGCCAGTACCCGCGGAGAGACCCAGTACTTC. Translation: CASTRGETQYF.